Each of the 18 T cell receptor beta chains below was sequenced from the same sample in a study of blood T cell repertoires in COVID-19. Assay: immunoSEQ multiplex PCR; the TCRdb copy retains only in-frame clones and omits some. The table lists 150,000 or so clones, approximately 82% of them singletons. Sequencing was done on a sample of peripheral blood. The receptors stem from a woman older than 75 with acute or convalescent COVID-19.

The chain carries TRBV19 and TRBJ1-1, with 7 nucleotides matching TRBD1. Germline CDR1 and CDR2: LNHDA and SQIVND (reference sequence). Trimming took 4 bases from V and 3 from J; bases not matched to a gene: 11. This CDR3 comprises 16 residues. CDR3 DNA sequence: TGTGCCAGTAGTACCTTAACAGGGGTCCTGGACACTGAAGCTTTCTTT. Protein product: CASSTLTGVLDTEAFF.

This clone was seen a few times. A junction end diverges from the germline sequence, so it may reflect a read error. The V and J genes are TRBV4-2 and TRBJ2-7; possible D gene TRBD2, 5 bases. CDR3 length: 14 amino acids. Germline V gene sequence: CDR1 LGHNA, CDR2 YNFKEQ. The CDR3 here is CASSQELASFEQYF. As DNA, the CDR3 is TGTGCCAGCAGCCAAGAGCTAGCCTCCTTCGAGCAGTACTTC.

The chain has TRBV3-1 (or the pseudogene TRBV3-2) and TRBJ1-2; D not resolved. Deletions cut 2 bases from V and 2 bases from J, with 12 bases between. From germline, CDR1 is LGHDT and CDR2 YNNKEL (reference sequence). The CDR3 is 15 amino acids. The CDR3 loop is CASSQWAEINYGYTF. The CDR3 DNA follows: TGTGCCAGCAGCCAATGGGCAGAAATAAACTATGGCTACACCTTC.

This clone has only one observation. DNA for the CDR3: TGTGCCAGCAGACCCGACAGGGTAGATCAGCCCCAGCATTTT. The encoded protein is CASRPDRVDQPQHF. The V and J genes are TRBV2 and TRBJ1-5, with TRBD1 matching over 7 bases. J gave up 5 bases and V 6 bases, and 7 bases lay outside the gene matches. The CDR3 has 14 amino acids. Germline V CDR1 and CDR2: SNHLY, FYNNEI.

The chain combines TRBV6-5 with TRBJ2-7; D may be TRBD1 (5 bases). Germline V gene sequence: CDR1 MNHEY, CDR2 SVGAGI. This CDR3 region has 13 residues. V was clipped by 4 bases and J by 2 bases, with 9 bases between them. For the CDR3, the DNA is TGTGCCAGCAGTTCAGGGCTAACCTACGAGCAGTACTTC. It codes for CASSSGLTYEQYF.

The chain uses TRBV19 and TRBJ2-7, with a possible D match to TRBD2 (7 bases). This CDR3 spans 15 amino acids. The germline V gene encodes CDR1 LNHDA and CDR2 SQIVND (reference sequence). The germline V and J ends were trimmed by 2 bases and 4 bases, with 15 bases remaining between them. In DNA, the CDR3 is TGTGCCAGTAGTATAACGGGGGGCAATTTTTACGAGCAGTACTTC. Protein product: CASSITGGNFYEQYF.

This clone was observed a single time. The chain couples TRBV6-5 to TRBJ2-7, with 8 nucleotides matching TRBD2. The CDR3 is 14 residues long. From germline, CDR1 is MNHEY and CDR2 SVGAGI. Trimming removed 6 bases from V and 2 bases from J; junction bases left unmatched: 6. The CDR3 DNA reads as TGTGCCAGCAGACCTACTAGCGGTCCCTACGAGCAGTACTTC. It specifies CASRPTSGPYEQYF.

This chain joins TRBV7-9 and TRBJ1-1; 9 bases line up with TRBD1. Germline-derived CDR1 and CDR2 are SEHNR and FQNEAQ (reference sequence). The CDR3 sequence is 16 residues long. The ends lost 4 bases at V and 4 bases at J; junction bases unmatched: 10. This chain's CDR3 is CASSSGGDRAATEAFF. In DNA form, the CDR3 reads TGTGCCAGCAGCTCAGGGGGGGACAGGGCGGCCACTGAAGCTTTCTTT.

The chain links TRBV10-3 to TRBJ2-7, with D hard to call. The CDR3 loop spans 15 amino acids. V lost 1 base and J 2 bases, leaving 12 bases between the germline ends. The germline V gene has CDR1 ENHRY and CDR2 SYGVKD. CDR3 in amino acids: CAISELRLETYEQYF. CDR3 DNA sequence: TGTGCCATCAGTGAGTTGAGACTGGAGACCTACGAGCAGTACTTC.

The gene calls are TRBV7-9 and TRBJ1-2; D gene uncertain. The germline CDR1 and CDR2 sequences are SEHNR and FQNEAQ (reference sequence). The CDR3 length is 13 residues. The V end lost 5 bases, the J end lost 4 bases, and 11 bases lay between the germline ends. CDR3 region: CASSLGSSYGYTF. The DNA of the CDR3 is TGTGCCAGCAGCCTGGGGAGCTCCTATGGCTACACCTTC.

The rearrangement links TRBV10-1 to TRBJ2-1, with a possible D match to TRBD1 (6 bases). The V end was cut by 6 bases, the J end by 10 bases, with 16 bases between. Germline CDR1 WNHNN, CDR2 SYGVQD (reference sequence). The CDR3 has 13 residues. The CDR3 coding sequence is TGCGCCAGCAGGGACAGTGGACGGGACGAGCAGTTCTTC. Amino acids: CASRDSGRDEQFF.

This chain uses TRBV5-1 with TRBJ2-7; possibly TRBD1 for D (6 bases). This CDR3 spans 13 amino acids. Germline V gives CDR1 SGHRS, CDR2 YFSETQ. Trimming removed 0 bases from V and 3 bases from J, with 7 bases in between. The DNA for the CDR3 is TGCGCCAGCAGCTTGGGACAGGTCTACGAGCAGTACTTC. This encodes CASSLGQVYEQYF.

V is TRBV7-2 and J is TRBJ1-1; 7 nucleotides line up with TRBD1. The CDR3 is made up of 16 amino acids. V trimming: 6 bases; J trimming: 6 bases; junction bases outside the gene matches: 16. Germline CDR1 reads SGHTA; CDR2 reads FQGNSA. The CDR3 nucleotides read TGTGCCAGCAGGGGGAAACAGGGGTGGCGAATGGCTGAAGCTTTCTTT. Its translation is CASRGKQGWRMAEAFF.

The chain combines TRBV9 with TRBJ2-1, with 8 bases matching TRBD2. Trimming at V came to 5 bases and at J to 2 bases, leaving 6 bases not matched to a gene. This CDR3 spans 15 amino acids. CDR1 and CDR2 from the germline V gene are SGDLS and YYNGEE. CDR3 DNA sequence: TGTGCCAGCAGTCCTGGACTAGCCGCCTACAATGAGCAGTTCTTC. It is translated as CASSPGLAAYNEQFF. Combining the CDR3 with reference TRBV9 and TRBJ2-1 gives the whole variable domain DSGVTQTPKHLITATGQRVTLRCSPRSGDLSVYWYQQSLDQGLQFLIQYYNGEERAKGNILERFSAQQFPDLHSELNLSSLELGDSALYFCASSPGLAAYNEQFFGPGTRLTVL.

The chain links TRBV7-2 to TRBJ1-1, with D perhaps matching TRBD1 (5 bases). This CDR3 has 15 amino acids. Germline assignment: CDR1 SGHTA and CDR2 FQGNSA. Trimming removed 0 bases from V and 5 bases from J, with 13 bases in between. CDR3 DNA sequence: TGTGCCAGCAGCTTAGCGGCCTGGGGGGGTACTGAAGCTTTCTTT. Translation: CASSLAAWGGTEAFF.

Concerning this clone itself: One end of the junction does not line up with germline, which may come from a read error. The J gene is TRBJ1-5, the V gene TRBV6-1, with TRBD1 matching over 7 bases. The CDR3 covers 15 residues. In germline, CDR1 is MNHNS, CDR2 SASEGT. The CDR3 nucleotides read TGTGCCAGCAGCGAAGGGGACAGCTACAATCAGCCCCAGCATTTT. The encoded protein is CASSEGDSYNQPQHF.

The chain is built from TRBV21-1 and TRBJ1-4. TRBV21-1 is a pseudogene. The CDR3 contains 11 residues. The CDR3 region has the DNA TGTGCCAGCCAGCGGATCGAAAAACTGTTTTTT. It yields the protein CASQRIEKLFF.

The chain combines TRBV28 with TRBJ1-6; TRBD1 is a possible D gene (5 bases). The CDR3 consists of 14 residues. Germline lookup yields CDR1 MDHEN and CDR2 SYDVKM. Between the trimmed V and J ends, which lost 6 bases and 11 bases, there was a span of 17 bases. The CDR3: CASSPAGGITPLHF. As DNA, the CDR3 is TGTGCCAGCAGCCCCGCCGGGGGGATCACACCCCTCCACTTT.